Each of the 25 T cell receptor beta chains below was sequenced from the same sample in a study of blood T cell repertoires in COVID-19. Sequencing used immunoSEQ multiplex PCR; TCRdb keeps in-frame clones, though not all of them. The sample has around 160,000 clones; roughly 84% are singletons. Sequencing was performed on peripheral blood. These receptors were obtained from a human donor in a cohort sampled during active COVID-19.

The chain carries TRBV4-3 and TRBJ2-5; 8 positions match TRBD2. The trim removed 0 bases at V and 4 bases at J, leaving 13 bases unmatched. CDR1 is LGHNA, CDR2 YSLEER, per germline. This CDR3 has 18 amino acids. Written as DNA, the CDR3 is TGCGCCAGCAGCCAAGACTCAATCGGGAGGGGGATTGGAGAGACCCAGTACTTC. Protein sequence: CASSQDSIGRGIGETQYF.

The gene calls are TRBV28 and TRBJ2-7; D is uncertain. V lost 2 bases and J lost 4, with 3 bases in between. The CDR3 runs 11 residues. CDR1 MDHEN and CDR2 SYDVKM come from the germline V gene. CDR3 sequence (DNA): TGTGCCAGCAGTTTACAGTACGAGCAGTACTTC. It is translated as CASSLQYEQYF.

The V and J genes are TRBV19 and TRBJ1-5, with D possibly being TRBD1 (6 bases). The length of the CDR3 is 16 residues. In germline, CDR1 is LNHDA, CDR2 SQIVND (reference sequence). Trimming took 4 bases from V and 3 from J, leaving 16 bases between them. The CDR3 loop is CASSTRGRGHNQPQHF. CDR3 bases: TGTGCCAGTAGTACCCGAGGACGGGGACACAATCAGCCCCAGCATTTT.

The chain links TRBV7-9 to TRBJ1-5; no reliable D call. The CDR3 is made up of 16 amino acids. Germline assignment: CDR1 SEHNR and CDR2 FQNEAQ (reference sequence). The germline V and J ends were trimmed by 1 base and 5 bases, with 15 bases remaining between them. Here the CDR3 reads CASSLGSGKPDQPQHF. CDR3 sequence (DNA): TGTGCCAGCAGCTTAGGGTCGGGGAAACCAGATCAGCCCCAGCATTTT.

The chain couples TRBV4-1 to TRBJ2-1; tentatively, D is TRBD2 (6 bases). The germline V gene encodes CDR1 MGHRA and CDR2 YSYEKL. Trimming left V 0 bases short and J 2 bases short, with 14 bases between. This CDR3 has 17 residues. CDR3 residues: CASSQEGGSGAYNEQFF. In nucleotides, the CDR3 is TGCGCCAGCAGCCAAGAGGGGGGATCGGGGGCCTACAATGAGCAGTTCTTC.

The chain carries TRBV7-2 and TRBJ1-3, with D maybe TRBD1 (5 bases). The germline V gene encodes CDR1 SGHTA and CDR2 FQGNSA. This CDR3 contains 14 residues. V was cut by 2 bases and J by 7 bases, with 12 bases left in between. CDR3 sequence reads: CASSLSQGSNTIYF. The CDR3 nucleotides read TGTGCCAGCAGCTTAAGTCAGGGTAGTAACACCATATATTTT.

There are a few counts of this clone. The chain is built from TRBV25-1 and TRBJ2-6; D might be TRBD2 (6 bases). The CDR3 has 13 amino acids. CDR1 and CDR2 from the germline V gene are MGHDK and SYGVNS. V lost 3 bases, J lost 6 bases, and 6 bases lay in between. The CDR3, as DNA: TGTGCCAGCAGTGAGCGGGAGGCCAACGTCCTGACTTTC. This codes for CASSEREANVLTF.

V gene TRBV24-1 combines with J gene TRBJ1-1; D is possibly TRBD1 (6 bases). The V gene's germline CDR1 is KGHDR and CDR2 SFDVKD. The CDR3 consists of 13 residues. The V gene lost 9 bases and the J gene lost 4 bases, with 14 bases spanning the gap. CDR3 sequence reads: CATREGVGTEAFF. The CDR3 DNA reads as TGTGCCACCCGGGAGGGGGTTGGCACTGAAGCTTTCTTT.

J is TRBJ2-6 and V is TRBV6-6, with D tentatively TRBD2 (6 bases). Germline V gene lookup returns CDR1 MNHNY and CDR2 SVGAGI (reference sequence). This CDR3 spans 15 amino acids. Between the trimmed V and J ends, which lost 5 bases and 4 bases, there was a span of 12 bases. This CDR3 reads CASSPSGEGANVLTF. The CDR3 DNA is TGTGCCAGCAGTCCGTCGGGGGAGGGGGCCAACGTCCTGACTTTC.

This chain joins TRBV6-2 or TRBV6-3 and TRBJ1-2; D gene unclear. Germline V gene data show CDR1 as MNHEY and CDR2 as SVGEGT. Trimming took off 4 bases at V and 8 bases at J, with 11 bases between the two ends. This CDR3 comprises 12 residues. The CDR3 sequence is CASSFSSGGYTF. CDR3 bases: TGTGCCAGCAGTTTTTCCTCAGGAGGCTACACCTTC.

This chain connects TRBV6-2 or TRBV6-3 to TRBJ2-5; 10 bases map to TRBD1. There are 14 residues in the CDR3. Germline CDR1 and CDR2: MNHEY and SVGEGT. V shed 4 bases, J shed 4 bases, and the junction held 3 bases outside the gene matches. CDR3 DNA sequence: TGTGCCAGCAGTTCCGGGACAGGGGTAGAGACCCAGTACTTC. Translated: CASSSGTGVETQYF.

This clone was detected a few times. The V gene is TRBV15, the J gene TRBJ2-1, with 11 nucleotides matching TRBD2. The CDR3 length is 17 residues. CDR1 and CDR2 (germline): LNHNV, YYDKDF (reference sequence). The J segment lost 6 bases and the V segment lost 3 bases, leaving 10 bases of the junction unmatched. This chain's CDR3 is CATSSRVAGGPSNEQFF. The CDR3 DNA follows: TGTGCCACCAGCAGTAGAGTAGCGGGGGGGCCAAGCAATGAGCAGTTCTTC.

The chain uses TRBV28 and TRBJ1-5; a weak D match, TRBD1 (6 bases). The CDR3 loop spans 14 amino acids. Germline CDR1 is MDHEN and CDR2 is SYDVKM. The germline V and J ends were trimmed by 8 bases and 2 bases, with 13 bases remaining between them. CDR3 bases: TGTGCCAGCTTTACAGGGTGGGGCAATCAGCCCCAGCATTTT. Protein: CASFTGWGNQPQHF.

This clone has only one observation. The chain employs TRBV7-3 and TRBJ2-3; the match to TRBD2 covers 8 bases. From germline, CDR1 is SGHTA and CDR2 FQGTGA. With V trimmed by 3 bases and J by 2 bases, 19 bases remained unmatched. The length of the CDR3 is 20 residues. This CDR3 is CASSLGGGTSSFPNTDTQYF. CDR3 nucleotide sequence: TGTGCCAGCAGCTTGGGCGGTGGGACTAGTTCCTTCCCTAACACAGATACGCAGTATTTT.

The genes are TRBV7-8 and TRBJ2-5; weak D call: TRBD2 (6 bases). The CDR3 is made up of 15 amino acids. Germline values: CDR1 SGHVS, CDR2 FQNEAQ. With 5 bases removed from V and 3 bases from J, the gap between germline ends came to 16 bases. The CDR3 sequence: CASSKGGELKETQYF. In DNA, the CDR3 is TGTGCCAGCAGCAAAGGCGGGGAATTAAAAGAGACCCAGTACTTC.

The rearrangement joins TRBV4-1 to TRBJ2-1, with D possibly being TRBD1 (5 bases). The V gene's germline CDR1 is MGHRA and CDR2 YSYEKL. The germline V and J ends were trimmed by 0 bases and 8 bases, with 11 bases remaining between them. The CDR3 loop spans 14 amino acids. The CDR3 sequence is CASSQDSFRDEQFF. CDR3 nucleotides: TGCGCCAGCAGCCAAGATTCCTTCAGGGATGAGCAGTTCTTC.

The genes are TRBV19 and TRBJ2-7; tentatively, D is TRBD1 (6 bases). The CDR3 has 15 residues. Germline loops: CDR1 LNHDA, CDR2 SQIVND (reference sequence). V shed 3 bases and J shed 3 bases, with 15 bases lying between them. The CDR3 spells CASSIRTGQGYEQYF. CDR3 in DNA: TGTGCCAGTAGTATCCGAACGGGACAAGGCTACGAGCAGTACTTC.

The chain couples TRBV11-2 to TRBJ2-7; 9 nucleotides match TRBD1. This CDR3 contains 13 residues. V lost 6 bases and J lost 2; bases outside the gene matches: 2. Germline assignment: CDR1 SGHAT and CDR2 FQNNGV. CDR3 protein: CASRGQGPYEQYF. As DNA, the CDR3 is TGTGCCAGCAGGGGACAGGGCCCCTACGAGCAGTACTTC. The full variable domain, completed using reference TRBV11-2 and TRBJ2-7, is EAGVAQSPRYKIIEKRQSVAFWCNPISGHATLYWYQQILGQGPKLLIQFQNNGVVDDSQLPKDRFSAERLKGVDSTLKIQPAKLEDSAVYLCASRGQGPYEQYFGPGTRLTVT.

The genes are TRBV10-2 and TRBJ1-2; tentatively, D is TRBD1 (5 bases). V shed 6 bases and J shed 5 bases, with 7 bases lying between them. The CDR3 has 11 residues. Germline CDR1 reads WSHSY; CDR2 reads SAAADI. The CDR3 bases are TGCGCCAGCAGCCAGGGATATGGCTACACCTTC. Residues: CASSQGYGYTF.

This chain joins TRBV18 and TRBJ2-7; TRBD1 matches at 9 bases. Germline-derived CDR1 and CDR2 are KGHSH and LQKENI. V was pared by 3 bases and J by 3 bases, with 6 bases of the junction left unmatched. CDR3 length: 15 amino acids. The CDR3 coding sequence is TGTGCCAGCTCACCCTCGGGACAGGGCGGCTACGAGCAGTACTTC. It specifies CASSPSGQGGYEQYF.

The gene calls are TRBV19 and TRBJ2-3; D may be TRBD2 (5 bases). The CDR3 totals 15 residues. The germline V and J ends were trimmed by 5 bases and 2 bases, with 14 bases remaining between them. CDR1 is LNHDA, CDR2 SQIVND, per germline (reference sequence). CDR3 amino acids: CASSRRDGNTDTQYF. CDR3 coding DNA: TGTGCCAGTAGTCGGCGAGACGGGAACACAGATACGCAGTATTTT. Filled out from reference TRBV19 and TRBJ2-3, the complete variable domain reads DGGITQSPKYLFRKEGQNVTLSCEQNLNHDAMYWYRQDPGQGLRLIYYSQIVNDFQKGDIAEGYSVSREKKESFPLTVTSAQKNPTAFYLCASSRRDGNTDTQYFGPGTRLTVL.

This chain connects TRBV7-6 to TRBJ2-7; 7 bases match TRBD1. Trimming cost V 4 bases and J 6 bases; bases outside gene matches: 12. Germline CDR1 and CDR2: SGHVS and FNYEAQ. The CDR3 totals 15 residues. CDR3 amino acids: CASSSPTDRVGEQYF. CDR3 DNA sequence: TGTGCCAGCAGCTCTCCCACTGACAGGGTCGGCGAGCAGTACTTC. Filled out from reference TRBV7-6 and TRBJ2-7, the complete variable domain reads GAGVSQSPRYKVTKRGQDVALRCDPISGHVSLYWYRQALGQGPEFLTYFNYEAQQDKSGLPNDRFSAERPEGSISTLTIQRTEQRDSAMYRCASSSPTDRVGEQYFGPGTRLTVT.

Only a few counts were recorded for this clone. The chain has TRBV10-3 and TRBJ1-6; possible D gene TRBD1, 5 bases. The CDR3 length is 12 residues. The germline gives CDR1 ENHRY, CDR2 SYGVKD. The V end was cut by 8 bases, the J end by 7 bases, with 9 bases between. CDR3 coding DNA: TGTGCCATCGGGAAGGGGAATTCACCCCTCCACTTT. This sequence encodes CAIGKGNSPLHF.

The rearrangement uses TRBV7-9 and TRBJ2-5; 8 bases agree with TRBD1. V lost 5 bases and J lost 1; bases outside the gene matches: 6. This CDR3 comprises 15 residues. CDR1 SEHNR and CDR2 FQNEAQ come from the germline V gene (reference sequence). DNA for the CDR3: TGTGCCAGCAGCCAGGACAGGGACCCCCAAGAGACCCAGTACTTC. It is translated as CASSQDRDPQETQYF.

V gene TRBV7-2 combines with J gene TRBJ2-3, with a weak D call TRBD1 (5 bases). V lost 1 base and J lost 4, with 18 bases in between. The CDR3 runs 17 residues. Per the germline V gene, CDR1 is SGHTA and CDR2 is FQGNSA. The CDR3 loop is CASSLEWGTNRADTQYF. The CDR3 bases are TGTGCCAGCAGCTTAGAATGGGGCACCAATCGCGCAGATACGCAGTATTTT.